These 30 T cell receptor beta chains share one sample of origin, sequenced in a study of T cells in Graves' hyperthyroidism and ophthalmopathy. Amplification yielded TCR beta CDR3 regions, with RNA transcripts as the source. HTBI primers were used for first-round RT-PCR of the TCR CDR3. TCRdb recomputed calls from the multiplex PCR reads with MiXCR, one row per CDR3 protein. The sample carries about 400,000 distinct CDR3 sequences, about 16% recorded once. Sequenced sample: blood. Source of these receptors: a woman in her fifties or sixties with Graves' ophthalmopathy.

This clonotype was seen repeatedly, ten times or more. The V and J genes are TRBV28 and TRBJ1-1; weak D call: TRBD1 (6 bases). CDR1 is MDHEN and CDR2 is SYDVKM in the germline V gene. The length of the CDR3 is 11 residues. V shed 8 bases and J shed 11 bases, with 15 bases lying between them. Here the CDR3 DNA reads TGTGCCAGCCGGAGGGGGATGCAGGCTTTCTTT. Translated: CASRRGMQAFF.

This clonotype was observed many times. The rearrangement joins TRBV28 to TRBJ1-4; 8 bases fit TRBD1. V was pared by 9 bases and J by 5 bases, with 5 bases of the junction left unmatched. The germline gives CDR1 MDHEN, CDR2 SYDVKM. This CDR3 spans 13 amino acids. The CDR3 spells CASEDRENEKLFF. The CDR3 DNA reads as TGTGCCAGTGAGGACAGGGAGAATGAAAAACTGTTTTTT.

This clonotype appeared many times. The chain is built from TRBV5-1 and TRBJ2-2; D remains ambiguous. V lost 3 bases and J 8 bases, leaving 17 bases between the germline ends. Germline V CDR1 and CDR2: SGHRS, YFSETQ. The CDR3 has 15 residues. The CDR3 sequence is CASSYRATDDGELFF. CDR3 sequence (DNA): TGCGCCAGCAGCTACCGGGCCACGGACGATGGGGAGCTGTTTTTT.

Many counts were recorded for this clonotype. V and J are TRBV20-1 and TRBJ1-1; D perhaps matches TRBD1 (6 bases). Germline V gives CDR1 DFQATT, CDR2 SNEGSKA (reference sequence). V shed 3 bases and J shed 5 bases, with 13 bases lying between them. The CDR3 has 13 amino acids. CDR3 coding DNA: TGCAGTGCTAGGGAGGGGGTAGGGACTGAAGCTTTCTTT. It yields the protein CSAREGVGTEAFF.

This clonotype was seen ten or more times. The chain carries TRBV11-2 and TRBJ2-1; D remains unclear. Germline-derived CDR1 and CDR2 are SGHAT and FQNNGV. V lost 1 base to trimming and J lost 7 bases, with 11 bases between them. The CDR3 is 14 residues long. The CDR3 loop is CASSLGWRGNEQFF. In nucleotides, the CDR3 is TGTGCCAGCAGCTTAGGATGGCGTGGAAATGAGCAGTTCTTC.

This clonotype was recorded at least ten times. CDR3 nucleotide sequence: TGTGCCAGCAGAGACAGGGAATATGGCTACACCTTC. Translation: CASRDREYGYTF. V usage is TRBV2 and J usage is TRBJ1-2, with TRBD1 matching 7 bases. This CDR3 region has 12 residues. Germline CDR1 SNHLY, CDR2 FYNNEI. J was trimmed by 5 bases and V by 6 bases; bases with no gene match: 3.

This clonotype was detected many times. This chain joins TRBV7-2 and TRBJ2-7; D is perhaps TRBD2 (5 bases). This CDR3 is 15 amino acids long. In germline, CDR1 is SGHTA, CDR2 FQGNSA. Trimming took off 1 base at V and 0 bases at J, with 10 bases between the two ends. This CDR3 is CASSLDGLSSYEQYF. As DNA, the CDR3 is TGTGCCAGCAGCTTAGATGGACTGAGCTCCTACGAGCAGTACTTC. Combining the CDR3 with reference TRBV7-2 and TRBJ2-7 gives the whole variable domain GAGVSQSPSNKVTEKGKDVELRCDPISGHTALYWYRQSLGQGLEFLIYFQGNSAPDKSGLPSDRFSAERTGGSVSTLTIQRTQQEDSAVYLCASSLDGLSSYEQYFGPGTRLTVT.

Only a few counts were recorded for this clonotype. The rearrangement uses TRBV6-5 and TRBJ2-5, with 10 bases lining up with TRBD2. The CDR3 is 17 residues long. The V segment lost 2 bases and the J segment 3 bases; nucleotides outside the gene matches: 9. Germline V lookup: CDR1 MNHEY, CDR2 SVGAGI. CDR3 loop: CASSYVPLAGVEETQYF. CDR3 sequence (DNA): TGTGCCAGCAGTTACGTTCCCCTAGCGGGAGTGGAAGAGACCCAGTACTTC.

There are a few counts of this clonotype. V is TRBV7-9 and J is TRBJ2-1; 7 positions agree with TRBD1. Germline V CDR1 and CDR2: SEHNR, FQNEAQ (reference sequence). The V gene end was trimmed by 3 bases and the J gene end by 4 bases; junction bases not matched to a gene: 6. This CDR3 region has 15 residues. The CDR3 nucleotides read TGTGCCAGCAGCTTTGGGGAGACAGGGTACAATGAGCAGTTCTTC. Translating gives CASSFGETGYNEQFF.

There are many counts of this clonotype. The chain recombines TRBV20-1 with TRBJ2-7; 9 bases agree with TRBD2. Germline CDR1 reads DFQATT; CDR2 reads SNEGSKA (reference sequence). With V trimmed by 4 bases and J by 3 bases, 7 bases remained unmatched. The CDR3 has 14 amino acids. Written as DNA, the CDR3 is TGCAGTGCTACGCCTAGCGGGACTTTCTACGAGCAGTACTTC. It yields the protein CSATPSGTFYEQYF.

This clonotype was seen a handful of times. The V call is TRBV4-2, the J call TRBJ1-1; no firm D call. CDR1 is LGHNA, CDR2 YNFKEQ, per germline. The CDR3 covers 16 residues. The germline V and J ends were trimmed by 4 bases and 0 bases, with 15 bases remaining between them. The CDR3: CASSPHTGVLNTEAFF. CDR3 nucleotide sequence: TGTGCCAGCAGCCCACACACGGGAGTCTTGAACACTGAAGCTTTCTTT.

This clonotype was recorded a few times. The chain uses TRBV25-1 and TRBJ2-7; unclear D gene. The CDR3 runs 14 residues. The germline CDR1 and CDR2 sequences are MGHDK and SYGVNS. V lost 1 base and J 2 bases, leaving 9 bases between the germline ends. This chain's CDR3 is CASSEFLGTYEQYF. In DNA form, the CDR3 reads TGTGCCAGCAGTGAATTTCTAGGCACCTACGAGCAGTACTTC.

This clonotype was picked up one time. The genes are TRBV20-1 and TRBJ2-3; TRBD2 aligns across 9 bases. Germline V lookup: CDR1 DFQATT, CDR2 SNEGSKA (reference sequence). The CDR3 covers 16 residues. V lost 4 bases to trimming and J lost 0 bases; unmatched junction nucleotides: 8. This CDR3 is CSAIRTSDSSTDTQYF. CDR3 DNA sequence: TGCAGTGCTATCAGGACTAGCGATTCTAGCACAGATACGCAGTATTTT.

This clonotype was detected many times. The chain is built from TRBV5-1 and TRBJ2-3, with 7 bases matching TRBD2. From germline, CDR1 is SGHRS and CDR2 YFSETQ. The CDR3 runs 15 residues. Trimming cost V 0 bases and J 3 bases; bases outside gene matches: 4. The CDR3 protein is CASSLAGGWTDTQYF. The CDR3, as DNA: TGCGCCAGCAGCTTGGCGGGAGGTTGGACAGATACGCAGTATTTT.

This clonotype was counted only a few times. Written as DNA, the CDR3 is TGTGCCATCAGTGAGTCTTTGATTTCCTACAATGAGCAGTTCTTC. Residues: CAISESLISYNEQFF. This chain joins TRBV10-3 and TRBJ2-1; D gene ambiguous. V dropped 0 bases and J dropped 1 base, with 7 bases sitting between them. This CDR3 is 15 amino acids long. CDR1 and CDR2 (germline): ENHRY, SYGVKD.

This clonotype was counted between two and nine times. V is TRBV28 and J is TRBJ2-1; TRBD2 matches 10 bases. CDR1 is MDHEN, CDR2 SYDVKM, per germline. Unmatched junction bases numbered 9, after V lost 2 bases and J lost 8 bases. This CDR3 comprises 16 residues. As DNA, the CDR3 is TGTGCCAGCAGTTTACCCTCTAGCGGGAGTATCTATGAGCAGTTCTTC. Translation: CASSLPSSGSIYEQFF.

The genes are TRBV20-1 and TRBJ1-2; D is unclear. Germline CDR1 DFQATT, CDR2 SNEGSKA (reference sequence). The V and J ends lost 6 bases and 1 base respectively, with 12 bases between them. The CDR3 runs 13 residues. The CDR3 region is CSAPDRRNYGYTF. The DNA of the CDR3 is TGCAGTGCCCCTGACCGGCGTAACTATGGCTACACCTTC.

For this clonotype: This may stem from a read error, because a much larger clone lies one nucleotide away. V gene TRBV20-1 combines with J gene TRBJ2-3; 12 positions match TRBD2. Germline V gene sequence: CDR1 DFQATT, CDR2 SNEGSKA (reference sequence). The CDR3 has 15 residues. V lost 5 bases, J lost 1 base, and 4 bases stayed unmatched. CDR3 DNA sequence: TGCAGTGCTTTCGCTAGCGGGAGGGGCACAGATACGCAGTATTTT. This translates into CSAFASGRGTDTQYF.

This clonotype was detected many times. The chain combines TRBV3-1 with TRBJ2-7; 11 nucleotides line up with TRBD1. Germline loops: CDR1 LGHDT, CDR2 YNNKEL (reference sequence). The CDR3 is 14 residues long. V was clipped by 4 bases and J by 3 bases; unmatched bases: 2. CDR3 sequence: CASSRGTGGYEQYF. CDR3 bases: TGTGCCAGCAGCCGAGGGACAGGGGGCTACGAGCAGTACTTC.

At least ten counts were recorded for this clonotype. V usage is TRBV27 and J usage is TRBJ1-5; TRBD1 is a possible D gene (6 bases). Germline V gene lookup returns CDR1 MNHEY and CDR2 SMNVEV (reference sequence). This CDR3 contains 15 residues. V was pared by 6 bases and J by 0 bases, with 12 bases between. The CDR3 reads CASSGLGHSNQPQHF. The CDR3 nucleotides are TGTGCCAGCAGCGGGTTGGGACATAGCAATCAGCCCCAGCATTTT.

Concerning this clonotype: This sequence may be a read error, since a much larger clone differs from it by one base. The gene calls are TRBV6-1 and TRBJ2-5, with 7 bases lining up with TRBD2. CDR1 is MNHNS and CDR2 is SASEGT in the germline V gene. There are 16 residues in the CDR3. Losses at the gene ends were 2 bases for V and 4 bases for J; bases not matched to a gene: 10. The CDR3 protein is CASSERASGYRETQYF. In DNA, the CDR3 is TGTGCCAGCAGTGAAAGGGCTAGCGGATACCGAGAGACCCAGTACTTC.

This clonotype was observed many times. The chain uses TRBV30 and TRBJ2-7, with D perhaps matching TRBD1 or TRBD2 (5 bases each). Germline V CDR1 and CDR2: GTSNPN, SVGIG (reference sequence). The CDR3 extends over 13 amino acids. The V end was cut by 3 bases, the J end by 3 bases, with 12 bases between. The CDR3 reads CAWRPGPHYEQYF. The CDR3 nucleotides are TGTGCCTGGAGACCGGGGCCCCACTACGAGCAGTACTTC. The full variable domain, completed using reference TRBV30 and TRBJ2-7, is SQTIHQWPATLVQPVGSPLSLECTVEGTSNPNLYWYRQAAGRGLQLLFYSVGIGQISSEVPQNLSASRPQDRQFILSSKKLLLSDSGFYLCAWRPGPHYEQYFGPGTRLTVT.

V is TRBV5-1 and J is TRBJ2-5, with a weak D call TRBD2 (6 bases). The CDR3 is made up of 14 amino acids. CDR1 is SGHRS and CDR2 is YFSETQ in the germline V gene. Trimming removed 6 bases at V and 2 bases at J, with 14 bases between. CDR3: CASTVLAGQETQYF. CDR3 bases: TGCGCCAGCACGGTGTTGGCGGGGCAAGAGACCCAGTACTTC. The whole variable domain, filled in from reference TRBV5-1 and TRBJ2-5, reads KAGVTQTPRYLIKTRGQQVTLSCSPISGHRSVSWYQQTPGQGLQFLFEYFSETQRNKGNFPGRFSGRQFSNSRSEMNVSTLELGDSALYLCASTVLAGQETQYFGPGTRLLVL.

This clonotype was seen only a few times. The chain combines TRBV11-2 with TRBJ2-7, with 10 nucleotides matching TRBD2. The CDR3 consists of 17 residues. The V segment lost 8 bases and the J segment 6 bases; nucleotides outside the gene matches: 19. Germline V gene sequence: CDR1 SGHAT, CDR2 FQNNGV. The CDR3 sequence: CASSLMPLPGLATEQYF. The CDR3 DNA follows: TGTGCCAGCTCCCTCATGCCCCTCCCGGGACTAGCGACCGAGCAGTACTTC.

This clonotype has a count of ten or more. The J gene is TRBJ2-7, the V gene TRBV6-5; tentatively, D is TRBD2 (5 bases). This CDR3 has 13 residues. Deletions cut 0 bases from V and 2 bases from J, with 5 bases between. The V gene's germline CDR1 is MNHEY and CDR2 SVGAGI. Here the CDR3 reads CASSYSRAYEQYF. CDR3 nucleotide sequence: TGTGCCAGCAGTTACTCGAGGGCCTACGAGCAGTACTTC.

This rearrangement joins TRBV27 to TRBJ2-3; 10 bases align to TRBD2. Trimming cost V 3 bases and J 3 bases; bases outside gene matches: 3. The CDR3 loop spans 15 amino acids. Germline V gene data show CDR1 as MNHEY and CDR2 as SMNVEV (reference sequence). The CDR3 here is CASSFLAGVTDTQYF. In DNA form, the CDR3 reads TGTGCCAGCAGTTTTCTAGCGGGAGTGACAGATACGCAGTATTTT.

The sample holds one count of this clonotype. This chain uses TRBV27 with TRBJ1-6; a possible D gene is TRBD1 (6 bases). The CDR3 is made up of 15 amino acids. Germline V gives CDR1 MNHEY, CDR2 SMNVEV (reference sequence). Trimming stripped 0 bases from V and 9 bases from J, with 12 bases between. CDR3 protein: CASSLSGGLRSPLHF. CDR3 sequence (DNA): TGTGCCAGCAGTTTATCGGGGGGGCTACGTTCACCCCTCCACTTT.

The table lists this clonotype with many counts. CDR3 sequence reads: CASSLQTGETYNEQFF. The CDR3 nucleotides are TGTGCCAGCAGCTTACAAACGGGAGAGACCTACAATGAGCAGTTCTTC. The chain employs TRBV11-3 and TRBJ2-1, with D perhaps matching TRBD2 (6 bases). CDR1 is SGHNT, CDR2 YENEEA, per germline. CDR3 length: 16 amino acids. Trimming left V 2 bases short and J 2 bases short, with 13 bases between.

CDR3 DNA: TGTGCCAGCAGTGGAGGGGGGACTAGCGGGAGTTCGACCGGGGAGCTGTTTTTT. Protein sequence: CASSGGGTSGSSTGELFF. The V call is TRBV25-1, the J call TRBJ2-2, with 14 bases matching TRBD2. The V gene end was trimmed by 4 bases and the J gene end by 5 bases; junction bases not matched to a gene: 9. This CDR3 contains 18 residues. Germline CDR1 and CDR2: MGHDK and SYGVNS.

CDR3 nucleotide sequence: TGCGCCAGCAGCCGAGGGGCGGTGGAGACCCAGTACTTC. Its translation is CASSRGAVETQYF. J is TRBJ2-5 and V is TRBV5-1; D is perhaps TRBD1 or TRBD2 (5 bases each). The CDR3 has 13 amino acids. V shed 4 bases and J shed 5 bases, with 12 bases lying between them. The germline gives CDR1 SGHRS, CDR2 YFSETQ.